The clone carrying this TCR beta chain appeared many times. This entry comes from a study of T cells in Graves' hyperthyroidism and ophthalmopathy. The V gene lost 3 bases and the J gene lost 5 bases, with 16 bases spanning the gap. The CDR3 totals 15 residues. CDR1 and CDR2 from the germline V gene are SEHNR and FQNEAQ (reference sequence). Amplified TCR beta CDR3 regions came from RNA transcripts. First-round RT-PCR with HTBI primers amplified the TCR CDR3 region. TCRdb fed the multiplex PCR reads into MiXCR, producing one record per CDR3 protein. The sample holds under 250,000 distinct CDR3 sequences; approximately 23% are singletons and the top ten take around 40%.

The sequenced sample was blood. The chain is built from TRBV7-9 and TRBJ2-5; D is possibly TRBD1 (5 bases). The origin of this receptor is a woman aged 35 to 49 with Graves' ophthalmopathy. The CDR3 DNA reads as TGTGCCAGCAGCTTCCGGACAAAAACCGGGGAGACCCAGTACTTC. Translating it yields CASSFRTKTGETQYF.